The next 18 T cell receptor beta chains were all read from a single sample in a study of beta chain features in type 1 diabetes. Expressed TCRB transcripts were sequenced because the isolated RNA had all been reverse transcribed beforehand. Measured with immunoSEQ multiplex PCR; TCRdb has only the in-frame clones, and not every one. The data show under 300,000 clones, with roughly 25% seen just once and 0.012% held by the top ten. The study's findings and limits: All four CD4+ subsets of Type 1 diabetes patients contained TCRB CDR3s that were moderately but significantly shorter.

These receptors' antigens are unknown. The sequenced sample consisted of naive CD4+ T cells from blood. The receptors originated from a woman aged 25 to 39 with type 1 diabetes.

The sample holds a few counts of this clone. The J gene is TRBJ1-2, the V gene TRBV30; D unresolved. The CDR3 has 13 residues. Between the trimmed V and J ends, which lost 2 bases and 4 bases, there was a span of 11 bases. Germline CDR1 GTSNPN, CDR2 SVGIG (reference sequence). The CDR3 DNA reads as TGTGCCTGGAGTCCGGGGTACGGCTATGGCTACACCTTC. Residues: CAWSPGYGYGYTF.

This clone was seen more than once but under ten times. V gene TRBV5-4 combines with J gene TRBJ2-5; D is unclear. The germline V gene has CDR1 SGHNT and CDR2 YYREEE (reference sequence). V gave up 1 base and J gave up 4 bases, with 11 bases separating them. The length of the CDR3 is 14 residues. CDR3 bases: TGTGCCAGCAGCTTGTCCATTGGCGGAGAGACCCAGTACTTC. It specifies CASSLSIGGETQYF.

The CDR3 spells CAWSVSSGSAQYF. As DNA, the CDR3 is TGTGCCTGGAGTGTAAGTAGCGGGAGCGCGCAGTACTTC. The rearrangement joins TRBV30 to TRBJ2-7; 9 nucleotides line up with TRBD2. The CDR3 loop spans 13 amino acids. Germline trimming cut 0 bases from V and 9 bases from J; bases unmatched to any gene: 6. Germline V gives CDR1 GTSNPN, CDR2 SVGIG (reference sequence).

This clone has more than one count but fewer than ten. The chain uses TRBV6-5 and TRBJ2-2; maybe TRBD1 (6 bases). Trimming pared 7 bases from V and 1 base from J, leaving 7 bases between. The CDR3 is 13 residues long. Germline V gene sequence: CDR1 MNHEY, CDR2 SVGAGI. The CDR3 loop reads CASMDRNTGELFF. The CDR3, as DNA: TGTGCCAGCATGGACAGGAACACCGGGGAGCTGTTTTTT.

J is TRBJ2-3 and V is TRBV5-4; 14 nucleotides align to TRBD2. The CDR3 sequence is 16 residues long. CDR1 is SGHNT and CDR2 is YYREEE in the germline V gene (reference sequence). J gave up 2 bases and V 6 bases, and 5 bases lay outside the gene matches. The CDR3 nucleotides are TGTGCCAGCACCAGACTAGCGGGAGGGGTCACAGATACGCAGTATTTT. Its protein is CASTRLAGGVTDTQYF.

A few counts support this clone. The chain has TRBV18 and TRBJ1-3; TRBD1 is a possible D gene (5 bases). V was cut by 6 bases and J by 2 bases, with 17 bases left in between. In germline, CDR1 is KGHSH, CDR2 LQKENI. This CDR3 has 16 amino acids. CDR3 DNA sequence: TGTGCCAGCTCGGCCATTCGGGGGTTGACTGGAAACACCATATATTTT. Translation gives CASSAIRGLTGNTIYF.

V gene TRBV18 combines with J gene TRBJ2-1, with D maybe TRBD2 (7 bases). Trimming took off 1 base at V and 9 bases at J, with 19 bases between the two ends. The germline CDR1 and CDR2 sequences are KGHSH and LQKENI. The CDR3 is 16 residues long. For the CDR3, the DNA is TGTGCCAGCTCACCACAAGTGATGCAGGGAGGGGGTGAGCAGTTCTTC. Its protein product is CASSPQVMQGGGEQFF.

This clone occurred a few times. Compared with germline, one end of the junction differs, possibly owing to a read error. CDR3 region: CASTRGTSGKLF. The CDR3 region has the DNA TGTGCCAGCACCAGAGGGACTAGCGGGAAACTCTTC. The chain has TRBV2 and TRBJ2-1; 13 bases line up with TRBD2. CDR1 and CDR2 from the germline V gene are SNHLY and FYNNEI. This CDR3 is built from 12 residues.

This sequence joins TRBV21-1 and TRBJ2-7; TRBD2 is taken as the D call from the table, unchecked against the DNA. TRBV21-1 is noted as a pseudogene. This CDR3 contains 14 residues. CDR3 nucleotide sequence: TGTGCCAGCAGCAACGGCGCGGGAAGGAGGGAGCAGTACTTC. As protein: CASSNGAGRREQYF.

V and J are TRBV4-1 and TRBJ2-7; TRBD1 matches 7 bases. The germline gives CDR1 MGHRA, CDR2 YSYEKL. Trimming cost V 4 bases and J 0 bases; bases outside gene matches: 3. This CDR3 region has 14 residues. This CDR3 reads CASSRGTVSYEQYF. DNA of the CDR3: TGCGCCAGCAGCCGAGGGACAGTCTCCTACGAGCAGTACTTC.

This clone has a handful of counts. The V gene is TRBV7-2, the J gene TRBJ2-5; 7 positions agree with TRBD2. The junction had 5 bases not matched to a gene; V was cut back by 1 base and J by 0 bases. Germline CDR1 and CDR2: SGHTA and FQGNSA. CDR3 length equals 16 residues. The CDR3 DNA is TGTGCCAGCAGCTTAGTTCCGCGGGGGTACCAAGAGACCCAGTACTTC. Translating gives CASSLVPRGYQETQYF.

This clone was recorded a few times. The gene calls are TRBV6-5 and TRBJ2-7, with TRBD1 matching 9 bases. Germline loops: CDR1 MNHEY, CDR2 SVGAGI. V lost 6 bases and J lost 1; bases outside the gene matches: 4. The CDR3 loop spans 14 amino acids. Here the CDR3 DNA reads TGTGCCAGCAGGGGACAGGGTGGGTCCTACGAGCAGTACTTC. Amino acids: CASRGQGGSYEQYF.

The chain links TRBV30 to TRBJ1-1, with D perhaps TRBD1 (5 bases). The V and J ends lost 5 bases and 2 bases respectively, with 15 bases between them. Germline loops: CDR1 GTSNPN, CDR2 SVGIG (reference sequence). CDR3 size: 14 residues. The CDR3 is CAWVWGSRNTEAFF. The CDR3 DNA is TGTGCCTGGGTTTGGGGCTCACGAAACACTGAAGCTTTCTTT.

The gene calls are TRBV30 and TRBJ1-5; TRBD1 might be the D (5 bases). CDR1 GTSNPN and CDR2 SVGIG come from the germline V gene (reference sequence). Trimming took off 2 bases at V and 0 bases at J, with 11 bases between the two ends. The CDR3 sequence is 15 residues long. The CDR3 loop reads CAWSREGHSNQPQHF. CDR3 coding DNA: TGTGCCTGGAGTAGGGAGGGGCATAGCAATCAGCCCCAGCATTTT.

J is TRBJ2-3 and V is TRBV4-1, with D maybe TRBD2 (6 bases). The V end lost 0 bases, the J end lost 2 bases, and 18 bases lay between the germline ends. The CDR3 totals 18 residues. Germline CDR1 MGHRA, CDR2 YSYEKL. The chain's CDR3 is CASSQEGGAGRSTDTQYF. The CDR3 DNA reads TGCGCCAGCAGCCAAGAGGGGGGAGCGGGTCGGTCCACAGATACGCAGTATTTT.

This clone has just a few counts. CDR3 amino acids: CASTGDRGPRGEQFF. CDR3 DNA sequence: TGTGCCAGCACCGGGGACAGGGGGCCGCGGGGCGAGCAGTTCTTC. This sequence joins TRBV11-2 and TRBJ2-1; 12 bases agree with TRBD1. V gave up 7 bases and J gave up 10 bases; unmatched junction bases: 11. The CDR3 is 15 residues long. Germline CDR1 and CDR2: SGHAT and FQNNGV.

V usage is TRBV11-2 and J usage is TRBJ1-2; TRBD1 might be the D (5 bases). The CDR3 has 12 amino acids. Deletions cut 5 bases from V and 7 bases from J, with 11 bases between. Germline V CDR1 and CDR2: SGHAT, FQNNGV. CDR3 region: CASSLQVSGYTF. CDR3 coding DNA: TGTGCCAGCAGCCTACAGGTCTCTGGCTACACCTTC.

V usage is TRBV10-3 and J usage is TRBJ2-2; 10 nucleotides match TRBD2. This CDR3 contains 15 residues. Germline V gives CDR1 ENHRY, CDR2 SYGVKD. J lost 6 bases, V lost 4 bases, and 5 bases had no gene match. The CDR3 loop reads CAISGLAGDSGELFF. CDR3 nucleotides: TGTGCCATCAGTGGTCTAGCGGGAGATTCCGGGGAGCTGTTTTTT.